This T cell receptor (beta chain) was recovered during a study of T cells in localized non-small cell lung cancer. Notes on the study in general: Within adjacent lung there appeared a median around 55 of the top 100 tumor clones. Tumor samples were not multi-region, leaving intratumor heterogeneity unexcluded.

CDR1 is LGHNT, CDR2 FRNRAP, per germline. The CDR3 length is 14 residues. The junction had 3 bases not matched to a gene; V was cut back by 5 bases and J by 6 bases. On this clone itself: No antigen is known for it.

Sequenced by immunoSEQ multiplex PCR; TCRdb stores in-frame clones only, minus some. The sample lists some 22,000 clones; roughly 87% were seen once. This chain joins TRBV12-5 and TRBJ1-5; 11 bases are shared with TRBD1. The source material was peripheral blood, sampled before any cancer treatment. The receptor's source is an older male donor with stage I squamous cell lung carcinoma. The CDR3 loop reads CASGLGQGAQPQHF. CDR3 in DNA: TGTGCTAGTGGTCTCGGACAGGGGGCTCAGCCCCAGCATTTT.